Shown below are 15 T cell receptor beta chains from a single sample sequenced in a study of blood T cell repertoires in COVID-19. Some clones are missing from TCRdb's copy, which holds only in-frame ones; the method was immunoSEQ multiplex PCR. In the table there are tens of thousands of clones, 91% of which are singletons. Source material: peripheral blood. These TCRs come from a human donor in a cohort sampled during active COVID-19.

The chain employs TRBV5-1 and TRBJ2-5; TRBD2 matches at 9 bases. The CDR3 length is 15 residues. Unmatched junction bases numbered 6, after V lost 1 base and J lost 5 bases. Per the germline V gene, CDR1 is SGHRS and CDR2 is YFSETQ. The CDR3 spells CASSLIGTSQETQYF. The CDR3 coding sequence is TGCGCCAGCAGCTTGATCGGGACTAGCCAGGAGACCCAGTACTTC. Variable domain in full (rest from reference TRBV5-1 and TRBJ2-5): KAGVTQTPRYLIKTRGQQVTLSCSPISGHRSVSWYQQTPGQGLQFLFEYFSETQRNKGNFPGRFSGRQFSNSRSEMNVSTLELGDSALYLCASSLIGTSQETQYFGPGTRLLVL.

This clone was seen just once. The chain uses TRBV7-3 and TRBJ2-3, with D perhaps matching TRBD2 (6 bases). The CDR3 runs to 15 residues. Per the germline V gene, CDR1 is SGHTA and CDR2 is FQGTGA. Trimming cost V 5 bases and J 0 bases, with 12 bases left between them. The CDR3 DNA sequence: TGTGCCAGCAGCCCGCAGACTAGTAGCACAGATACGCAGTATTTT. Translation: CASSPQTSSTDTQYF.

The table lists this clone with a count of one. The chain couples TRBV5-4 to TRBJ2-1, with 8 bases that match TRBD2. V lost 6 bases and J lost 1; bases outside the gene matches: 6. Germline V gene sequence: CDR1 SGHNT, CDR2 YYREEE (reference sequence). This CDR3 is 15 amino acids long. The CDR3 sequence is CASTPGGLSYNEQFF. The CDR3 DNA reads TGTGCCAGCACCCCGGGAGGGTTATCCTACAATGAGCAGTTCTTC.

The chain has TRBV5-1 and TRBJ2-6; D may be TRBD2 (6 bases). The germline V gene encodes CDR1 SGHRS and CDR2 YFSETQ. The CDR3 runs to 15 residues. V lost 1 base and J 2 bases, leaving 7 bases between the germline ends. As DNA, the CDR3 is TGCGCCAGCAGCTTGCCGGGGGCTGGGGCCAACGTCCTGACTTTC. Amino acids: CASSLPGAGANVLTF.

V is TRBV7-2 and J is TRBJ1-5; D is ambiguous. The V gene's germline CDR1 is SGHTA and CDR2 FQGNSA. There are 13 residues in the CDR3. Deletions cut 8 bases from V and 0 bases from J, with 8 bases between. The CDR3 DNA sequence: TGTGCCAGCTCGGTGAATAGCAATCAGCCCCAGCATTTT. Its translation is CASSVNSNQPQHF.

This chain joins TRBV30 and TRBJ2-7; 12 positions match TRBD2. The germline gives CDR1 GTSNPN, CDR2 SVGIG (reference sequence). This CDR3 has 14 amino acids. V trimming: 3 bases; J trimming: 4 bases; junction bases outside the gene matches: 4. The CDR3 here is CAWRTSGSVYEQYF. For the CDR3, the DNA is TGTGCCTGGAGGACTAGCGGGAGTGTTTACGAGCAGTACTTC.

The chain has TRBV28 and TRBJ1-1; no firm D call. This CDR3 spans 13 amino acids. V lost 6 bases to trimming and J lost 0 bases, with 8 bases between them. Germline CDR1 and CDR2: MDHEN and SYDVKM. CDR3 residues: CASSPPVNTEAFF. The CDR3 DNA reads as TGTGCCAGCAGCCCCCCCGTGAACACTGAAGCTTTCTTT.

The V gene is TRBV19, the J gene TRBJ1-4, with D perhaps matching TRBD1 (6 bases). The CDR3 runs to 15 residues. Trimming removed 8 bases from V and 8 bases from J, with 21 bases in between. Per the germline V gene, CDR1 is LNHDA and CDR2 is SQIVND (reference sequence). The CDR3 loop reads CASQDQGNYGEKLFF. CDR3 nucleotides: TGTGCCAGTCAGGACCAGGGGAACTATGGCGAAAAACTGTTTTTT.

The CDR3 region is CASSQLGQGIDEQFF. The CDR3 nucleotides read TGCGCCAGCAGCCAACTTGGACAGGGGATCGATGAGCAGTTCTTC. This chain links TRBV4-1 with TRBJ2-1; 9 bases fit TRBD1. The V segment lost 2 bases and the J segment 8 bases; nucleotides outside the gene matches: 7. CDR1 and CDR2 (germline): MGHRA, YSYEKL. The CDR3 has 15 amino acids.

The V gene is TRBV3-1 (or the pseudogene TRBV3-2), the J gene TRBJ2-7, with 13 nucleotides matching TRBD2. Germline V gives CDR1 LGHDT, CDR2 YNNKEL (reference sequence). The length of the CDR3 is 17 residues. The V segment lost 4 bases and the J segment 1 base; nucleotides outside the gene matches: 7. Here the CDR3 DNA reads TGTGCCAGCAGCCCTAGGACTAGCGGGAGTAGATCCTACGAGCAGTACTTC. The encoded protein is CASSPRTSGSRSYEQYF.

This rearrangement joins TRBV7-9 to TRBJ2-1; the D is unclear. Germline CDR1 SEHNR, CDR2 FQNEAQ (reference sequence). The CDR3 extends over 13 amino acids. Trimming pared 5 bases from V and 12 bases from J, leaving 17 bases between. DNA of the CDR3: TGTGCCAGCAGCAGCTTTGAATCAACCGGGCAGTTCTTC. Protein product: CASSSFESTGQFF.

This rearrangement joins TRBV28 to TRBJ1-1; TRBD1 matches 9 bases. Germline lookup yields CDR1 MDHEN and CDR2 SYDVKM. CDR3 size: 17 residues. With V trimmed by 4 bases and J by 4 bases, 13 bases remained unmatched. CDR3 residues: CASSSRTGASIGTEAFF. CDR3 in DNA: TGTGCCAGCAGTTCCCGGACAGGGGCGAGTATAGGCACTGAAGCTTTCTTT. Based on the CDR3 plus reference TRBV28 and TRBJ1-1, the full variable domain is DVKVTQSSRYLVKRTGEKVFLECVQDMDHENMFWYRQDPGLGLRLIYFSYDVKMKEKGDIPEGYSVSREKKERFSLILESASTNQTSMYLCASSSRTGASIGTEAFFGQGTRLTVV.

The chain recombines TRBV18 with TRBJ1-3, with a possible D match to TRBD1 (5 bases). This CDR3 is built from 13 residues. Germline assignment: CDR1 KGHSH and CDR2 LQKENI. Trimming took 2 bases from V and 8 from J, leaving 10 bases between them. The CDR3 DNA follows: TGTGCCAGCTCACCAGGGGCCGCGGACACCATATATTTT. It specifies CASSPGAADTIYF.

This clone came up once. The chain joins TRBV28 to TRBJ1-1; the match to TRBD1 covers 8 bases. Germline V gene lookup returns CDR1 MDHEN and CDR2 SYDVKM. V lost 5 bases, J lost 8 bases, and 1 base stayed unmatched. This CDR3 is built from 11 residues. The CDR3 DNA reads TGTGCCAGCAGTGACAGGGGAGAAGCTTTCTTT. It is translated as CASSDRGEAFF.

The V and J genes are TRBV27 and TRBJ2-1, with TRBD1 as a possible D gene (5 bases). Germline loops: CDR1 MNHEY, CDR2 SMNVEV (reference sequence). CDR3 length: 15 residues. The V gene lost 2 bases and the J gene lost 2 bases, with 10 bases spanning the gap. CDR3 DNA: TGTGCCAGCAGTTTAAGGGGTTCTCCCTACAATGAGCAGTTCTTC. Protein sequence: CASSLRGSPYNEQFF.